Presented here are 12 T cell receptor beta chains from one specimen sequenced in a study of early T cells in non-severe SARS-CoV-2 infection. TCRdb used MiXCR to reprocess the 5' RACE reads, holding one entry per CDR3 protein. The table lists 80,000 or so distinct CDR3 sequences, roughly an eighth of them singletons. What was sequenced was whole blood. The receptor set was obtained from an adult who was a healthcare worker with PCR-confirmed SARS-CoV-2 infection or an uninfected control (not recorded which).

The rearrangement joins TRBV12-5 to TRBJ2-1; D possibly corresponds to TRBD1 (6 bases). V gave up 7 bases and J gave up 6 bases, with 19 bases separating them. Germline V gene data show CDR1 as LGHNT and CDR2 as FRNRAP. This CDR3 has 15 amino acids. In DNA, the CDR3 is TGTGCTAGTGCCCTTGGGGACATCCCGTCCAATGAGCAGTTCTTC. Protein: CASALGDIPSNEQFF. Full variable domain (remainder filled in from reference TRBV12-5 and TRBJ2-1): DARVTQTPRHKVTEMGQEVTMRCQPILGHNTVFWYRQTMMQGLELLAYFRNRAPLDDSGMPKDRFSAEMPDATLATLKIQPSEPRDSAVYFCASALGDIPSNEQFFGPGTRLTVL.

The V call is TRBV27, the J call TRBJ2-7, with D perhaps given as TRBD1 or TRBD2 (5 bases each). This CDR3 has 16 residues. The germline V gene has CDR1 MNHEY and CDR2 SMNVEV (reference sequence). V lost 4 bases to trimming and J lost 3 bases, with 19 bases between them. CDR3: CASSSLGARGYYEQYF. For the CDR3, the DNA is TGTGCCAGCAGTTCACTAGGGGCTCGAGGGTACTACGAGCAGTACTTC.

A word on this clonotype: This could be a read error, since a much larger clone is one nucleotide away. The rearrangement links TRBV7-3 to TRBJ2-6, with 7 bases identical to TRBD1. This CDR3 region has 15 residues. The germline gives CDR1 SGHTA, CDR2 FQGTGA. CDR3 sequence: CAGSPDRAGANVLTF. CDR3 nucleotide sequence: TGTGCCGGCAGTCCAGACAGGGCTGGGGCCAACGTCCTGACTTTC.

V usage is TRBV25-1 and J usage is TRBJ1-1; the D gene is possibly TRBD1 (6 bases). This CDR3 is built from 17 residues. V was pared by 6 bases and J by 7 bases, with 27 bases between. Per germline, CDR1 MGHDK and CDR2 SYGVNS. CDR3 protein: CASSASQGTGPRGEAFF. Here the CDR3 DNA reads TGTGCCAGCAGCGCAAGTCAGGGGACGGGACCCCGGGGTGAAGCTTTCTTT.

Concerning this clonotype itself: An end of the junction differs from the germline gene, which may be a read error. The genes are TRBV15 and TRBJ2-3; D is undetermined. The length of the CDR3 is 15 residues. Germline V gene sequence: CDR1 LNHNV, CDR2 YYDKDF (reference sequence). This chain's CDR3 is CATSRESRYTDTQYF. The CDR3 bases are TGTGCAACCAGCAGAGAAAGCAGGTACACAGATACGCAGTATTTT.

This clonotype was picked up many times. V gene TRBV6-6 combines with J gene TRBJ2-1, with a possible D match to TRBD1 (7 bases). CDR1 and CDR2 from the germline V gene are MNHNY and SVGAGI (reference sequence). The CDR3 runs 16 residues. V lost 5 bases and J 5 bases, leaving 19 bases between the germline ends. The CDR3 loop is CASSRQVEGADNEQFF. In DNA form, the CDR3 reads TGTGCCAGCAGTCGACAGGTGGAGGGGGCCGACAATGAGCAGTTCTTC.

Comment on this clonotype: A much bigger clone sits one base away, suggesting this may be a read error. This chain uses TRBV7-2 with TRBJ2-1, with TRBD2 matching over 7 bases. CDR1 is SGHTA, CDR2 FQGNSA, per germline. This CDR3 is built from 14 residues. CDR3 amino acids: CVSSPWTSQGEQFF. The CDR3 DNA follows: TGTGTCAGCAGCCCCTGGACTAGTCAGGGTGAGCAGTTCTTC.

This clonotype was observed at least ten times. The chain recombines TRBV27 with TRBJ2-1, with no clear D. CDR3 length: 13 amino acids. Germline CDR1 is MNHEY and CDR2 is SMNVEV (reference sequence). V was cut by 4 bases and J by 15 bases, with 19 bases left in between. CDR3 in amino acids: CASSWSSLDRRFF. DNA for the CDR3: TGTGCCAGCAGTTGGTCTTCCCTAGATCGTCGGTTCTTC.

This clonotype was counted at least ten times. This CDR3 is CASGPFGTDPNYGYTF. The CDR3 nucleotides are TGTGCCAGTGGCCCCTTTGGGACAGACCCTAACTATGGCTACACCTTC. The rearrangement uses TRBV19 and TRBJ1-2, with 7 bases matching TRBD1. The germline CDR1 and CDR2 sequences are LNHDA and SQIVND (reference sequence). CDR3 length: 16 amino acids. The V and J ends lost 8 bases and 0 bases, in that order; junction bases with no gene match: 12.

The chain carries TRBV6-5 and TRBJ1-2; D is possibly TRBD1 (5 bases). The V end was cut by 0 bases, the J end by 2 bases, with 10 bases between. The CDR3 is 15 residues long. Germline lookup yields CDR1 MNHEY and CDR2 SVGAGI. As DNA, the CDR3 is TGTGCCAGCAGTTACTCGAAGGGGATAAACTATGGCTACACCTTC. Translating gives CASSYSKGINYGYTF.

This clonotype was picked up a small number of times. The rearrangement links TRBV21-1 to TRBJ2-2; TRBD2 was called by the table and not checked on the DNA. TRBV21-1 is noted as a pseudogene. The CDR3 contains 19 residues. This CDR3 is CASSKDGPQSLSNGGELFF. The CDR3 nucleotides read TGTGCCAGCAGCAAAGATGGGCCACAATCCCTCTCGAACGGGGGGGAGCTGTTTTTT.

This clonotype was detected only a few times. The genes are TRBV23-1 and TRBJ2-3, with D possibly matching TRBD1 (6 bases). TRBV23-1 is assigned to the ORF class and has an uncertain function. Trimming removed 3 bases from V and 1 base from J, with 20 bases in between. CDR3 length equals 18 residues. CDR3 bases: TGCGCCAGCAGTCACTCGAGACGAAACAGGGTCGGCACAGATACGCAGTATTTT. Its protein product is CASSHSRRNRVGTDTQYF.